These 13 T cell receptor beta chains were all obtained from the same sample, sequenced in a study of blood T cell repertoires in COVID-19. TCRdb's copy holds only in-frame clones and misses some; the assay was immunoSEQ multiplex PCR. Found here are roughly 79,000 clones, over 85% of them singletons; the top ten hold approximately 4.5%. The specimen was peripheral blood. The receptor source for this set is a man aged 50 to 60 with active COVID-19.

The rearrangement joins TRBV7-8 to TRBJ2-1; 7 bases map to TRBD2. CDR1 and CDR2 from the germline V gene are SGHVS and FQNEAQ. V was pared by 5 bases and J by 3 bases, with 7 bases of the junction left unmatched. This CDR3 is 15 amino acids long. As DNA, the CDR3 is TGTGCCAGCAGCAGGTCCGGCGGGGGCTACAATGAGCAGTTCTTC. Amino acids: CASSRSGGGYNEQFF.

The J gene is TRBJ2-1, the V gene TRBV7-8; 12 nucleotides align to TRBD2. There are 15 residues in the CDR3. The germline CDR1 and CDR2 sequences are SGHVS and FQNEAQ. The V and J ends lost 1 base and 9 bases, in that order; junction bases with no gene match: 4. Here the CDR3 DNA reads TGTGCCAGCAGCTTAGGGGCTAGCGGGAGGGGTGAGCAGTTCTTC. The encoded protein is CASSLGASGRGEQFF.

The V gene is TRBV28, the J gene TRBJ1-6; 8 nucleotides line up with TRBD1. The CDR3 loop spans 16 amino acids. V trimming: 8 bases; J trimming: 0 bases; junction bases outside the gene matches: 6. Germline V gives CDR1 MDHEN, CDR2 SYDVKM. The DNA for the CDR3 is TGTGCCAGCCGTACAGGGGGGAGCTCCTATAATTCACCCCTCCACTTT. Amino acid sequence: CASRTGGSSYNSPLHF.

The genes are TRBV28 and TRBJ1-5; a weak D match, TRBD1 (6 bases). This CDR3 is built from 14 residues. Germline values: CDR1 MDHEN, CDR2 SYDVKM. V was cut by 3 bases and J by 7 bases, with 13 bases left in between. This CDR3 reads CASSLGAGAQPQHF. In nucleotides, the CDR3 is TGTGCCAGCAGTTTGGGAGCAGGGGCACAGCCCCAGCATTTT.

The V gene is TRBV6-5, the J gene TRBJ2-4; 7 nucleotides agree with TRBD1. The CDR3 is 14 residues long. Germline V gene data show CDR1 as MNHEY and CDR2 as SVGAGI. Unmatched junction bases numbered 4, after V lost 8 bases and J lost 0 bases. The CDR3 nucleotides read TGTGCCAGCCGGGACAGTCTAGCCAAAAACATTCAGTACTTC. Its protein is CASRDSLAKNIQYF.

The chain couples TRBV7-9 to TRBJ1-5, with TRBD1 identical over 9 bases. Per the germline V gene, CDR1 is SEHNR and CDR2 is FQNEAQ (reference sequence). The CDR3 has 15 amino acids. With 5 bases clipped from V and 6 bases from J, the junction kept 8 bases outside the gene matches. CDR3 sequence reads: CASSPDRGSRQPQHF. The CDR3 DNA sequence: TGTGCCAGCAGCCCGGACAGGGGATCTCGTCAGCCCCAGCATTTT.

This chain joins TRBV3-1 (or the pseudogene TRBV3-2) and TRBJ2-5; D perhaps matches TRBD2 (5 bases). Germline V lookup: CDR1 LGHDT, CDR2 YNNKEL (reference sequence). The CDR3 spans 15 residues. V was trimmed by 1 base and J by 1 base, leaving 10 bases between them. The CDR3: CASSQGGYFQETQYF. The CDR3 DNA is TGTGCCAGCAGCCAAGGAGGGTATTTCCAAGAGACCCAGTACTTC.

This sequence joins TRBV12-3 or TRBV12-4 and TRBJ2-7; 8 positions agree with TRBD1. CDR3 size: 13 residues. V dropped 8 bases and J dropped 7; count of bases not matched to a gene: 10. CDR3 bases: TGTGCCAGCCATGGTCAGGGGGCGAGGGAGCAGTACTTC. This codes for CASHGQGAREQYF.

This sequence joins TRBV10-3 and TRBJ1-6; 10 nucleotides line up with TRBD1. This CDR3 comprises 17 residues. The V segment lost 8 bases and the J segment 0 bases; nucleotides outside the gene matches: 7. Germline V CDR1 and CDR2: ENHRY, SYGVKD. The CDR3 is CAISGDRGGSYNSPLHF. In DNA form, the CDR3 reads TGTGCCATCTCCGGGGACAGGGGTGGCTCCTATAATTCACCCCTCCACTTT.

This chain links TRBV28 with TRBJ2-6; 7 nucleotides align to TRBD1. Losses at the gene ends were 5 bases for V and 2 bases for J; bases not matched to a gene: 15. CDR1 MDHEN and CDR2 SYDVKM come from the germline V gene. CDR3 length: 19 amino acids. This chain's CDR3 is CASSATFGTAGAGANVLTF. CDR3 nucleotides: TGTGCCAGCAGTGCGACCTTCGGGACAGCTGGCGCTGGGGCCAACGTCCTGACTTTC.

The chain links TRBV28 to TRBJ2-1, with TRBD2 identical over 9 bases. Germline V gene data show CDR1 as MDHEN and CDR2 as SYDVKM. This CDR3 spans 16 amino acids. V dropped 0 bases and J dropped 7; count of bases not matched to a gene: 7. DNA for the CDR3: TGTGCCAGCAGTTTATGGGCTAGCGGGGTAGGGAATGAGCAGTTCTTC. Protein sequence: CASSLWASGVGNEQFF.

This clone was counted a single time. V and J are TRBV19 and TRBJ1-2; D is perhaps TRBD1 (5 bases). CDR1 and CDR2 from the germline V gene are LNHDA and SQIVND (reference sequence). The CDR3 sequence is 11 residues long. V was clipped by 5 bases and J by 6 bases, with 7 bases between them. The CDR3 DNA sequence: TGTGCCAGTAGTTCGACAGATGGCTACACCTTC. It encodes CASSSTDGYTF.

This chain links TRBV27 with TRBJ1-6; no clear D. Germline V gives CDR1 MNHEY, CDR2 SMNVEV (reference sequence). The CDR3 is 15 residues long. V was trimmed by 3 bases and J by 4 bases, leaving 10 bases between them. CDR3 in DNA: TGTGCCAGCAGTTTCATGGCCCCTTATAATTCACCCCTCCACTTT. It translates to CASSFMAPYNSPLHF.